This T cell receptor beta chain came from a study of CD8 T cells in ankylosing spondylitis. Findings and caveats of the study: Matched synovial fluid from ankylosing spondylitis patients was reported to be enriched for disease-linked clones.

Remarks on this clonotype: Its target is not known.

Per the germline V gene, CDR1 is LGHDT and CDR2 is YNNKEL (reference sequence). CDR3 length: 14 residues. Trimming shortened V by 4 bases and J by 1 base, and 11 bases separated the two germline ends. As the method for making TCR beta libraries, quantitative 5'-RACE with molecular barcodes was used. One entry per CDR3 protein results from TCRdb running MiXCR on the 5' RACE reads. The sample lists approximately 210,000 distinct CDR3 sequences; around 13% were seen once. This TCR was sampled from a male donor with ankylosing spondylitis or in good health (not recorded which). The chain is built from TRBV3-1 and TRBJ2-7; perhaps TRBD1 as D (5 bases). Sequencing used blood, either unsorted or a sorted T cell fraction (not recorded which). Written as DNA, the CDR3 is TGTGCCAGCAGCCCGGACACTTTATCCTACGAGCAGTACTTC. Protein product: CASSPDTLSYEQYF.